This TCR beta chain was captured by sequencing in a study of T cells in Graves' hyperthyroidism and ophthalmopathy. The investigators amplified TCR beta CDR3 regions from RNA transcripts. The TCR CDR3 was amplified in a first-round RT-PCR using the HTBI primer set. Using its own MiXCR run on the multiplex PCR reads, TCRdb lists one record per CDR3 protein. This table holds some 350,000 distinct CDR3 sequences, roughly 15% found once. The CDR3 is made up of 11 amino acids. Germline values: CDR1 GTSNPN, CDR2 SVGIG (reference sequence). V was trimmed by 5 bases and J by 8 bases, leaving 9 bases between them. About this clonotype itself: Just one base apart from a much larger clone, this may be a read error.

The TCR sequence derives from a woman aged 55-75 years with Graves' ophthalmopathy. This chain connects TRBV30 to TRBJ2-2; D perhaps matches TRBD2 (5 bases). The sample comprised blood. CDR3 protein: CAWEGLGELFF. The CDR3 region has the DNA TGTGCCTGGGAGGGCCTGGGGGAGCTGTTTTTT.